This TCR beta chain was sequenced in a study of CD8 T cells in ankylosing spondylitis. Findings and caveats of the study: Ankylosing spondylitis blood seemed to carry a telltale TCR beta motif made of eight highly homologous variants.

TCRdb re-derived calls from the 5' RACE reads in MiXCR, one entry per CDR3 protein. The profile shows around 540,000 distinct CDR3 sequences, roughly 13% of them singletons. This clonotype was recorded many times. The target antigen is unknown. The CDR3 length is 15 residues. Germline V gene sequence: CDR1 SGHRS, CDR2 YFSETQ. V was clipped by 0 bases and J by 0 bases, with 10 bases between them. The clonotype comes from a male donor with ankylosing spondylitis. Input material: blood, either unsorted or a sorted T cell fraction (not recorded which). The J gene is TRBJ2-7, the V gene TRBV5-1; D not resolved. Here the CDR3 reads CASSLVGDPSYEQYF. CDR3 in DNA: TGCGCCAGCAGCTTGGTTGGAGATCCCTCCTACGAGCAGTACTTC.